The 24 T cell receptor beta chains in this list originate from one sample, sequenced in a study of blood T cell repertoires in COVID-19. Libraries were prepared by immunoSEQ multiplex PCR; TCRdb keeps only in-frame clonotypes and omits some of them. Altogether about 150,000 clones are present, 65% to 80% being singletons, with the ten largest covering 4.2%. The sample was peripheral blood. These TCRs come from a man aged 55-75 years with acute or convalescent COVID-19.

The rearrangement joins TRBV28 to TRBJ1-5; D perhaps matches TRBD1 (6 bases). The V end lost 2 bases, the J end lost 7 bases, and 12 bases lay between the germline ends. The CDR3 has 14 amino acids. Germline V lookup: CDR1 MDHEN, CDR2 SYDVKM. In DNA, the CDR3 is TGTGCCAGCAGTTTAACCTTGGGGGCCCAGCCCCAGCATTTT. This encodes CASSLTLGAQPQHF.

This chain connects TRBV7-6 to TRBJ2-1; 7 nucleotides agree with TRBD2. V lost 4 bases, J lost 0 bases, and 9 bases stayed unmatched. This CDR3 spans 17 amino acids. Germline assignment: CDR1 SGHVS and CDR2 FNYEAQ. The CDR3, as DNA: TGTGCCAGCAGCTCCTTAGGGGCGGGAGACTCCTACAATGAGCAGTTCTTC. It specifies CASSSLGAGDSYNEQFF.

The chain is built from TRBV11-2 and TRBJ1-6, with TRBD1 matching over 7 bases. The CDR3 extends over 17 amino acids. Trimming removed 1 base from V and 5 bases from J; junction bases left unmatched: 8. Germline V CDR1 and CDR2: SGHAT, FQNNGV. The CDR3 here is CASSLVNRGRDNSPLHF. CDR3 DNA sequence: TGTGCCAGCAGCTTAGTAAACAGGGGCCGGGATAATTCACCCCTCCACTTT. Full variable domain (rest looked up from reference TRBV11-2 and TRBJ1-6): EAGVAQSPRYKIIEKRQSVAFWCNPISGHATLYWYQQILGQGPKLLIQFQNNGVVDDSQLPKDRFSAERLKGVDSTLKIQPAKLEDSAVYLCASSLVNRGRDNSPLHFGNGTRLTVT.

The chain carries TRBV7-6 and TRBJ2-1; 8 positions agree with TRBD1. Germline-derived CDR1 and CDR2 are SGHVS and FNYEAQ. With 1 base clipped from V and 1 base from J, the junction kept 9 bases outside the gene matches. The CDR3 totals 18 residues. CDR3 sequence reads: CASSLGTGPLGSYNEQFF. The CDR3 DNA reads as TGTGCCAGCAGCTTAGGGACAGGGCCGTTAGGTTCCTACAATGAGCAGTTCTTC.

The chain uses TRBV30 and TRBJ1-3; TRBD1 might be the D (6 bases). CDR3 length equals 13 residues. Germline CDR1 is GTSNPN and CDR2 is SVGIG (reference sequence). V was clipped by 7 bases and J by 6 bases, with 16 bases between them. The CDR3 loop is CAYKQGSSNTIYF. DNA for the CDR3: TGTGCCTACAAACAGGGTTCCTCAAACACCATATATTTT.

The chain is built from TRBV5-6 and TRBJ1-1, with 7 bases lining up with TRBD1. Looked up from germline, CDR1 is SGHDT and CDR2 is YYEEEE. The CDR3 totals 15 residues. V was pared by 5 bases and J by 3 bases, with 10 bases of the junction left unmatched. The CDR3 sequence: CASRPTGAGYTEAFF. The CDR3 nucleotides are TGTGCCAGCAGGCCTACAGGGGCGGGGTACACTGAAGCTTTCTTT. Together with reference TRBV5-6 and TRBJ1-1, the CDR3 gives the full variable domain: DAGVTQSPTHLIKTRGQQVTLRCSPKSGHDTVSWYQQALGQGPQFIFQYYEEEERQRGNFPDRFSGHQFPNYSSELNVNALLLGDSALYLCASRPTGAGYTEAFFGQGTRLTVV.

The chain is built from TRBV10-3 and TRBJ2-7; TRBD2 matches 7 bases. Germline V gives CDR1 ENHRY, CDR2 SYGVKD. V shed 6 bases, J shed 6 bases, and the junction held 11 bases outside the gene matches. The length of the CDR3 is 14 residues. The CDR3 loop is CAIRGTTHSAEQYF. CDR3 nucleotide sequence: TGTGCCATCAGGGGGACTACCCATTCGGCCGAGCAGTACTTC.

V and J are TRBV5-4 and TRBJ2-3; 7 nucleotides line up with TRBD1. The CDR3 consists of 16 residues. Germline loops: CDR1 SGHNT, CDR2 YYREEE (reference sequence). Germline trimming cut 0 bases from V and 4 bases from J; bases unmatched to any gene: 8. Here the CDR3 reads CASSLGGQLPPDTQYF. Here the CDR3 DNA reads TGTGCCAGCAGCTTGGGGGGACAGCTCCCCCCAGATACGCAGTATTTT.

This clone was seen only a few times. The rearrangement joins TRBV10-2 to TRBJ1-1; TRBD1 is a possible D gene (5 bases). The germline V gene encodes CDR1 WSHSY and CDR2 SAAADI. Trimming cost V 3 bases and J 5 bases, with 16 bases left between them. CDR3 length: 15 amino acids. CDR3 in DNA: TGCGCCAGCAGTGATCTTAAAGGGGTAGAAACTGAAGCTTTCTTT. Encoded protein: CASSDLKGVETEAFF.

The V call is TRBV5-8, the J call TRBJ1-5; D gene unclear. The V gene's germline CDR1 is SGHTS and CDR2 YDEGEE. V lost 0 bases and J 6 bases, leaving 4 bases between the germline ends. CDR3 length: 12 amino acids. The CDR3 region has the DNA TGTGCCAGCAGCTTGGGGGCTCAGCCCCAGCATTTT. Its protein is CASSLGAQPQHF.

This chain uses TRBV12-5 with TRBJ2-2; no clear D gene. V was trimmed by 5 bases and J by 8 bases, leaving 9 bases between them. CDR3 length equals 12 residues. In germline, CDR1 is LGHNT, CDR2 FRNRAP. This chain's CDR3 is CASGVAAGELFF. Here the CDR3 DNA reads TGTGCTAGTGGTGTAGCCGCGGGGGAGCTGTTTTTT. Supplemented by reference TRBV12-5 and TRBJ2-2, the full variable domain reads DARVTQTPRHKVTEMGQEVTMRCQPILGHNTVFWYRQTMMQGLELLAYFRNRAPLDDSGMPKDRFSAEMPDATLATLKIQPSEPRDSAVYFCASGVAAGELFFGEGSRLTVL.

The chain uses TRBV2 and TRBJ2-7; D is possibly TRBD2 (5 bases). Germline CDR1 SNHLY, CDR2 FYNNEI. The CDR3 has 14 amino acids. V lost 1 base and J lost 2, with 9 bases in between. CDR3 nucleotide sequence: TGTGCCAGCAGTGAAGTGACTAACGCCTACGAGCAGTACTTC. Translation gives CASSEVTNAYEQYF.

The CDR3 DNA sequence: TGTGCCAGCACCCTACTAGCGGGAGGGCACGAGCAGTACTTC. It codes for CASTLLAGGHEQYF. V gene TRBV11-2 combines with J gene TRBJ2-7; 13 bases match TRBD2. Trimming cost V 7 bases and J 5 bases; bases outside gene matches: 5. CDR1 and CDR2 (germline): SGHAT, FQNNGV. The CDR3 runs 14 residues. Full variable domain (rest looked up from reference TRBV11-2 and TRBJ2-7): EAGVAQSPRYKIIEKRQSVAFWCNPISGHATLYWYQQILGQGPKLLIQFQNNGVVDDSQLPKDRFSAERLKGVDSTLKIQPAKLEDSAVYLCASTLLAGGHEQYFGPGTRLTVT.

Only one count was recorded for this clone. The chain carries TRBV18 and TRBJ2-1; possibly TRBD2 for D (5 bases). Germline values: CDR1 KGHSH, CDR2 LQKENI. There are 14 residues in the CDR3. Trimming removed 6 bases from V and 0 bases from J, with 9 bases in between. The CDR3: CASSSGYSYNEQFF. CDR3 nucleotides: TGTGCCAGCTCCAGCGGTTACTCCTACAATGAGCAGTTCTTC.

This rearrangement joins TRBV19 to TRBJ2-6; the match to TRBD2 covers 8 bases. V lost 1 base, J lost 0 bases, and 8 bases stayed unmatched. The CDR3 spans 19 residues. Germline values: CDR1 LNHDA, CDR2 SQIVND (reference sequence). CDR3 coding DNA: TGTGCCAGTAGTATAGCCCGGGGGGGTCAGGCCTCTGGGGCCAACGTCCTGACTTTC. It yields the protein CASSIARGGQASGANVLTF.

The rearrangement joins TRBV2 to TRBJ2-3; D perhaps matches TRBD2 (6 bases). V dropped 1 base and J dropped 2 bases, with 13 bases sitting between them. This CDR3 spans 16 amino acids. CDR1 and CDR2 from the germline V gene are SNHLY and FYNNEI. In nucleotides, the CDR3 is TGTGCCAGCAGTGAAGGCGGGACTCCCCCCACAGATACGCAGTATTTT. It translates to CASSEGGTPPTDTQYF.

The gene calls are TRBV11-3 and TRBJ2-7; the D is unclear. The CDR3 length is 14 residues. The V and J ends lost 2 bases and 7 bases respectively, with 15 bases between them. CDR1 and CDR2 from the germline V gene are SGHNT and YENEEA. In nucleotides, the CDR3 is TGTGCCAGCAGCTTAAGTCAGGAATCCCGGGAGCAGTACTTC. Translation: CASSLSQESREQYF.

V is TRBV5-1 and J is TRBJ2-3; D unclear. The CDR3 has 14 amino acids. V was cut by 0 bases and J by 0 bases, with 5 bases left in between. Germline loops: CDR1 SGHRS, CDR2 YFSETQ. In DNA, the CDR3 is TGCGCCAGCAGCTTGGCCGTCAGCACAGATACGCAGTATTTT. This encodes CASSLAVSTDTQYF. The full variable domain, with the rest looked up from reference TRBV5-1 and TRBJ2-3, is KAGVTQTPRYLIKTRGQQVTLSCSPISGHRSVSWYQQTPGQGLQFLFEYFSETQRNKGNFPGRFSGRQFSNSRSEMNVSTLELGDSALYLCASSLAVSTDTQYFGPGTRLTVL.

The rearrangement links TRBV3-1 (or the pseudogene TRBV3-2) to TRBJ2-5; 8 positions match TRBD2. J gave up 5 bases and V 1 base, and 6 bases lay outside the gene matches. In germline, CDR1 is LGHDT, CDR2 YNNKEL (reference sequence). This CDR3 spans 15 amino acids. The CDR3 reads CASSQVGGRRETQYF. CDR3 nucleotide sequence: TGTGCCAGCAGCCAAGTAGGCGGGAGGAGGGAGACCCAGTACTTC.

CDR3 bases: TGTGCCAGCAGCCCCACCCCGGGACAGGGAAGGTATGCGATCGTGGCTAGCACAGATACGCAGTATTTT. Its translation is CASSPTPGQGRYAIVASTDTQYF. The chain recombines TRBV28 with TRBJ2-3; the match to TRBD1 covers 9 bases. CDR3 length: 23 amino acids. From germline, CDR1 is MDHEN and CDR2 SYDVKM. The V gene end was trimmed by 6 bases and the J gene end by 0 bases; junction bases not matched to a gene: 28.

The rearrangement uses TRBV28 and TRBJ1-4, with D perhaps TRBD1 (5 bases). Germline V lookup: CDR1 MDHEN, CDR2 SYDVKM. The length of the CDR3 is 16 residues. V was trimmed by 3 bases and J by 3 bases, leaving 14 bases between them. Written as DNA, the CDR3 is TGTGCCAGCAGTTTGGCCGGGACTCGCCCTAATGAAAAACTGTTTTTT. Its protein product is CASSLAGTRPNEKLFF.

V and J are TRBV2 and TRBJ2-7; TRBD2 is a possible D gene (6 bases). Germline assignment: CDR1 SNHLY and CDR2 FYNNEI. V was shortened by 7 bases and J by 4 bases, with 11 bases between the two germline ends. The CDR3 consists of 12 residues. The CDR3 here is CASKEGSYEQYF. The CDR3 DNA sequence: TGTGCCAGCAAGGAGGGATCTTACGAGCAGTACTTC.

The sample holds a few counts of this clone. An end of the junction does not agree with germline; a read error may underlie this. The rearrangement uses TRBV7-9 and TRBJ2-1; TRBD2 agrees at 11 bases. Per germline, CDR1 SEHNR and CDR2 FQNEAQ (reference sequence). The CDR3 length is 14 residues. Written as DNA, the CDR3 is TGTGCCAGCAGCTTAGTTTCCTTAGCGGGAGGGCCCCTCTTC. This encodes CASSLVSLAGGPLF.

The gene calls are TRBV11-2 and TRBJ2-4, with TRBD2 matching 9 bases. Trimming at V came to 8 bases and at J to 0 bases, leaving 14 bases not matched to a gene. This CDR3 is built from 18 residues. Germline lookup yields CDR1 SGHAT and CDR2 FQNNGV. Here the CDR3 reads CASLKGGRAAGAKNIQYF. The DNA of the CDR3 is TGTGCCAGCCTCAAGGGCGGGAGGGCCGCTGGAGCCAAAAACATTCAGTACTTC.